These 9 T cell receptor beta chains came from one sample sequenced in a study of beta chain features in type 1 diabetes listed by TCRdb under 2018. The library was made by the immunoSEQ multiplex PCR assay. All of the isolated RNA was reverse transcribed with the High Capacity cDNA Reverse Transcription Kit, so expressed TCRB transcripts were sequenced. TCRdb took over this immuneACCESS table, retaining in-frame rearrangements with V and J assigned. Such tables are incomplete; in checked studies, under half of the missing clones stem from an unresolved V gene, and the remainder is unexplained. A total of 350,000 to 450,000 clones appear in this sample, approximately 15% of them only once. Together, the top ten hold 0.03% to 0.04% of the sample. Specimen: naive CD4+ T cells from blood. Read against the paper, the sample's cell subset or site label means: true naive CD4+ T cells. The receptors derive from a man aged 25 to 45 in good health.

The rearrangement joins TRBV29-1 to TRBJ2-5; D is possibly TRBD1 (6 bases). The CDR3 contains 14 residues. Trimming pared 4 bases from V and 2 bases from J, leaving 14 bases between. CDR1 is SQVTM, CDR2 ANQGSEA, per germline. CDR3 residues: CSVGTESRQETQYF. CDR3 sequence (DNA): TGCAGCGTTGGGACAGAGAGCAGACAAGAGACCCAGTACTTC.

The chain combines TRBV7-2 with TRBJ2-5, with a tentative D call TRBD1 (6 bases). Per the germline V gene, CDR1 is SGHTA and CDR2 is FQGNSA. CDR3 length: 13 amino acids. CDR3 protein: CAGGTSRQETQYF. CDR3 coding DNA: TGTGCAGGGGGTACAAGCAGGCAAGAGACCCAGTACTTC.

The chain carries TRBV7-9 and TRBJ2-3; maybe TRBD2 (6 bases). V was pared by 5 bases and J by 2 bases, with 17 bases between. In germline, CDR1 is SEHNR, CDR2 FQNEAQ (reference sequence). The CDR3 is made up of 16 amino acids. CDR3 amino acids: CASSRSGGLHTDTQYF. In DNA form, the CDR3 reads TGTGCCAGCAGCCGCTCAGGAGGGTTACACACAGATACGCAGTATTTT.

This clone has more than one count but fewer than ten. This chain joins TRBV11-2 and TRBJ1-2, with D perhaps TRBD1 (6 bases). Germline CDR1 reads SGHAT; CDR2 reads FQNNGV. Trimming took off 0 bases at V and 0 bases at J, with 8 bases between the two ends. CDR3 length: 15 residues. The CDR3 coding sequence is TGTGCCAGCAGCTTAGAGGCAGGGGCTAACTATGGCTACACCTTC. This sequence encodes CASSLEAGANYGYTF.

This clone appeared a few times. The chain links TRBV2 to TRBJ1-2, with 7 bases identical to TRBD1. The CDR3 totals 14 residues. Germline values: CDR1 SNHLY, CDR2 FYNNEI. V was pared by 2 bases and J by 10 bases, with 10 bases of the junction left unmatched. The CDR3: CASSESRTGGPYTF. The CDR3 nucleotides are TGTGCCAGCAGTGAATCCCGGACAGGTGGCCCCTACACCTTC. The variable domain in full, with the rest retrieved from reference TRBV2 and TRBJ1-2, is EPEVTQTPSHQVTQMGQEVILRCVPISNHLYFYWYRQILGQKVEFLVSFYNNEISEKSEIFDDQFSVERPDGSNFTLKIRSTKLEDSAMYFCASSESRTGGPYTFGSGTRLTVV.

The sample holds a few counts of this clone. The rearrangement links TRBV30 to TRBJ1-2; the D is unclear. The CDR3 is 17 amino acids. Trimming took off 5 bases at V and 4 bases at J, with 26 bases between the two ends. From germline, CDR1 is GTSNPN and CDR2 SVGIG (reference sequence). The CDR3 loop reads CAWGHSGFEGFPYGYTF. CDR3 bases: TGTGCCTGGGGCCACTCGGGGTTTGAAGGGTTTCCCTATGGCTACACCTTC.

There are a few counts of this clone. V and J are TRBV10-3 and TRBJ1-6; 8 bases agree with TRBD1. CDR1 ENHRY and CDR2 SYGVKD come from the germline V gene. This CDR3 has 13 amino acids. V dropped 10 bases and J dropped 7; count of bases not matched to a gene: 6. This CDR3 reads CANGGQENSPLHF. CDR3 sequence (DNA): TGTGCCAACGGGGGACAGGAAAATTCACCCCTCCACTTT.

The chain links TRBV5-8 to TRBJ1-2; D not certain. The CDR3 runs 12 residues. Per germline, CDR1 SGHTS and CDR2 YDEGEE. Trimming left V 6 bases short and J 8 bases short, with 14 bases between. CDR3 loop: CASTLFGSGYTF. DNA for the CDR3: TGTGCCAGCACCCTTTTCGGGTCCGGCTACACCTTC. Full variable domain (rest looked up from reference TRBV5-8 and TRBJ1-2): EAGVTQSPTHLIKTRGQQATLRCSPISGHTSVYWYQQALGLGLQFLLWYDEGEERNRGNFPPRFSGRQFPNYSSELNVNALELEDSALYLCASTLFGSGYTFGSGTRLTVV.

J is TRBJ2-4 and V is TRBV2; D unresolved. Germline V CDR1 and CDR2: SNHLY, FYNNEI. V lost 2 bases and J lost 0, with 8 bases in between. CDR3 size: 15 residues. The CDR3 is CASSEIQVAKNIQYF. Here the CDR3 DNA reads TGTGCCAGCAGTGAAATACAAGTAGCCAAAAACATTCAGTACTTC.